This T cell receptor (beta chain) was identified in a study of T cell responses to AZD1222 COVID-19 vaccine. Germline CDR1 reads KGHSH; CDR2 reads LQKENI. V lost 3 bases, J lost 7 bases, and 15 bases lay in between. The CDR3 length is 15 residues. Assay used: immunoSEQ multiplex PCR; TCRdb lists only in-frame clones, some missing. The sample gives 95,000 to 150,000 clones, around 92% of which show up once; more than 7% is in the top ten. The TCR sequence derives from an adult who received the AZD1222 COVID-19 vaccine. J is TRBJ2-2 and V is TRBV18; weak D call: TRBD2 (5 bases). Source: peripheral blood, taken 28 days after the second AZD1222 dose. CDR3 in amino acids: CASSPLVLDYGELFF. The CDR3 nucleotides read TGTGCCAGCTCACCCCTGGTACTAGACTACGGGGAGCTGTTTTTT.